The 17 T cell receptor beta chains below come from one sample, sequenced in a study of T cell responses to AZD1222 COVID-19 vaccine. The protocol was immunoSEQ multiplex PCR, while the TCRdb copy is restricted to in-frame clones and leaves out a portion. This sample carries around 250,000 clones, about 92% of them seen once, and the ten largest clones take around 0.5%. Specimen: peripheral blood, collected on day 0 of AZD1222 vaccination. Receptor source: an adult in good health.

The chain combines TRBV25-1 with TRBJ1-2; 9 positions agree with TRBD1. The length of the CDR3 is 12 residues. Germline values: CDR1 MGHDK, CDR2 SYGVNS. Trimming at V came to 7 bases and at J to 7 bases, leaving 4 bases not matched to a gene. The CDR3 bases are TGTGCCAGCAAGACACAGGGGGCTGGCTACACCTTC. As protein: CASKTQGAGYTF.

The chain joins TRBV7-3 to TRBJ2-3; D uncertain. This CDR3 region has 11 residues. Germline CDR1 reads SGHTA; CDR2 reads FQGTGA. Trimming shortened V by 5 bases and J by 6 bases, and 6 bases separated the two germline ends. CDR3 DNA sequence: TGTGCCAGCAGCACTTTCGATACGCAGTATTTT. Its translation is CASSTFDTQYF.

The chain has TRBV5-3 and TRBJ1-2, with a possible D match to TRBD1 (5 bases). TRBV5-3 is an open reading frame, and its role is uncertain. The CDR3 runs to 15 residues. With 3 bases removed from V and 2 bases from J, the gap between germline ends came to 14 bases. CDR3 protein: CARSCGHPMNYGYTF. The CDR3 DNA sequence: TGTGCCAGAAGCTGTGGACACCCAATGAACTATGGCTACACCTTC.

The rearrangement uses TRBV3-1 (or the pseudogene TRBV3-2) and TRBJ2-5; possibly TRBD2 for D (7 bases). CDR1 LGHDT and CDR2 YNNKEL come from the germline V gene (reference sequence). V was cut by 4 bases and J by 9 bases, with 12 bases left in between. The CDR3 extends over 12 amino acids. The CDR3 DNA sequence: TGTGCCAGCAGCCCCCTAGGGGGGGCCCAGTACTTC. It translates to CASSPLGGAQYF.

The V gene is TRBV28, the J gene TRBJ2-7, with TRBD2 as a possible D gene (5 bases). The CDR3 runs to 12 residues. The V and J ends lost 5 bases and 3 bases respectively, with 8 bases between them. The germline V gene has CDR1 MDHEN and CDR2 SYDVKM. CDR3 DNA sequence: TGTGCCAGCAGTGGCGGGTTCTACGAGCAGTACTTC. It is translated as CASSGGFYEQYF.

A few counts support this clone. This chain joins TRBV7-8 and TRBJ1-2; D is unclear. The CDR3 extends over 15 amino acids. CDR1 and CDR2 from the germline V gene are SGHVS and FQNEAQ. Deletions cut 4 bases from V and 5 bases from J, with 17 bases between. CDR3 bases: TGTGCCAGCAGCTCACGTCCGGCCGCCTATTATGGCTACACCTTC. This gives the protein CASSSRPAAYYGYTF.

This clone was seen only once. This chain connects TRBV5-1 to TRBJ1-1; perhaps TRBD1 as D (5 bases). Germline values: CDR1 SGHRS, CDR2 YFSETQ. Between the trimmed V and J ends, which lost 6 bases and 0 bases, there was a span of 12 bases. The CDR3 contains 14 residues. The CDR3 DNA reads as TGCGCCAGCAAAGGGGAGGGAATGAACACTGAAGCTTTCTTT. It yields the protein CASKGEGMNTEAFF. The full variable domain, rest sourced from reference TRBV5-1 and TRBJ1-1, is KAGVTQTPRYLIKTRGQQVTLSCSPISGHRSVSWYQQTPGQGLQFLFEYFSETQRNKGNFPGRFSGRQFSNSRSEMNVSTLELGDSALYLCASKGEGMNTEAFFGQGTRLTVV.

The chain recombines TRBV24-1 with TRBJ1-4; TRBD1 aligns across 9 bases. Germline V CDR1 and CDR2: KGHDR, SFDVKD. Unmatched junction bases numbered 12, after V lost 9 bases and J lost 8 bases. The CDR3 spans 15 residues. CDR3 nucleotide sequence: TGTGCCACCGGGGAGACCGGGACAGGGAGCGAAAAACTGTTTTTT. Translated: CATGETGTGSEKLFF.

The CDR3 region is CASSYNQAGYGYTF. The CDR3 DNA reads as TGTGCCAGCAGTTACAACCAGGCGGGATATGGCTACACCTTC. The rearrangement uses TRBV6-5 and TRBJ1-2, with no clear D. The CDR3 has 14 amino acids. Trimming removed 2 bases from V and 5 bases from J, with 12 bases in between. In germline, CDR1 is MNHEY, CDR2 SVGAGI.

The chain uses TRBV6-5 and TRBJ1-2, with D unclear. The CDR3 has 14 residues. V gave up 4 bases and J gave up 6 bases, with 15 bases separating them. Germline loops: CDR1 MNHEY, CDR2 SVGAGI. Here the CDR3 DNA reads TGTGCCAGCAGTTCCTTAGGGAGCGGGAATGGCTACACCTTC. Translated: CASSSLGSGNGYTF.

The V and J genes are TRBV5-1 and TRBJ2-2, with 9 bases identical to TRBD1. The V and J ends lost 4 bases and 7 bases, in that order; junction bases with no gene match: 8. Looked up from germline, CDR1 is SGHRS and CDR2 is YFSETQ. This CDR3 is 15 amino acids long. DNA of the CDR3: TGCGCCAGCAGCATGGACAGGGGAGGAGTCGGGGAGCTGTTTTTT. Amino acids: CASSMDRGGVGELFF.

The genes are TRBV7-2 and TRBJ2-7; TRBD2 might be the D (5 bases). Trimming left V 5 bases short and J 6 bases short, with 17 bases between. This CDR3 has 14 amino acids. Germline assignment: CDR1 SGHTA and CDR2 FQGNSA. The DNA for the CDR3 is TGTGCCAGCAGCCCCGGAGTAGCGCCTGCCGAGCAGTACTTC. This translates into CASSPGVAPAEQYF.

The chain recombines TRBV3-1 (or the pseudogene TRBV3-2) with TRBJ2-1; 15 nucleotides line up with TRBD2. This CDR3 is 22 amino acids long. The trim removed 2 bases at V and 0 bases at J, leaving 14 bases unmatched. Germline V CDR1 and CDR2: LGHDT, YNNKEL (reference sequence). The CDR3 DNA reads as TGTGCCAGCAGCCAACACCTCGGACTAGCGGGAGGGGCCCTAAGCTCCTACAATGAGCAGTTCTTC. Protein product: CASSQHLGLAGGALSSYNEQFF.

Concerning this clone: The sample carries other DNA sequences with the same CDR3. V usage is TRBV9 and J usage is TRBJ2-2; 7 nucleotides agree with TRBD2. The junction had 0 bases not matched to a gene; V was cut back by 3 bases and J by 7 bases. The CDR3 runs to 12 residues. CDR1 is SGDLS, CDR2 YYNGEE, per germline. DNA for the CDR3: TGTGCCAGCAGCGCGGGGGGCGGGGAGCTGTTTTTT. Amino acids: CASSAGGGELFF.

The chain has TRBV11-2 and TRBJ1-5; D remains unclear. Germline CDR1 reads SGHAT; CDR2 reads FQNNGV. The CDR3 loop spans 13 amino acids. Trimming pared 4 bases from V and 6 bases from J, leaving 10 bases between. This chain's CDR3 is CASSSATGQPQHF. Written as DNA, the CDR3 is TGTGCCAGCAGCTCCGCGACGGGTCAGCCCCAGCATTTT.

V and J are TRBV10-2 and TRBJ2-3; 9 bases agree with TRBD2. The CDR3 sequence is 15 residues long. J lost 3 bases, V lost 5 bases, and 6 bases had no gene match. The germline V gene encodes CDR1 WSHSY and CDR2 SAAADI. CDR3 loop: CASSLGGGATDTQYF. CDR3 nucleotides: TGCGCCAGCAGTCTGGGCGGGGGGGCTACAGATACGCAGTATTTT.

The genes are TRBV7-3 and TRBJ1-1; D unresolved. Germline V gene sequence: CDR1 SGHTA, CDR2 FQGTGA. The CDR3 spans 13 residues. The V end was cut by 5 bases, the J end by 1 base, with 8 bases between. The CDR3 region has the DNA TGTGCCAGCAGCCAAGCCTGGAACACTGAAGCTTTCTTT. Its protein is CASSQAWNTEAFF.